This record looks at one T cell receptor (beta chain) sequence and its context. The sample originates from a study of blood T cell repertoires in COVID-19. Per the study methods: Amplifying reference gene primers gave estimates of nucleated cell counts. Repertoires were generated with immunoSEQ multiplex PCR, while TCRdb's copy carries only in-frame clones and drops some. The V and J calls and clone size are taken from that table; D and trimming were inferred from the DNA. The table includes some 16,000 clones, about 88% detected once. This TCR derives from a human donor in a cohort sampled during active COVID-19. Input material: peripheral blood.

The CDR3 bases are TGTGCCAGTAGTTACAAGCCGGGACAGGGATGGGAGCAGTACTTC. Translated, it gives CASSYKPGQGWEQYF. The chain couples TRBV19 to TRBJ2-7; 9 bases match TRBD1. There are 15 residues in the CDR3. V dropped 5 bases and J dropped 7; count of bases not matched to a gene: 12. Germline V gene sequence: CDR1 LNHDA, CDR2 SQIVND (reference sequence).